One sample yielded the 19 T cell receptor beta chains listed below, sequenced in a study of OX40 agonist ivuxolimab in advanced cancers. Sequencing used immunoSEQ multiplex PCR; TCRdb keeps in-frame clones, though not all of them. The table includes around 72,000 clones, roughly 88% detected once. Sample: CD4+ or CD8+ T cells sorted from blood, taken in a trial of the OX40 agonist ivuxolimab. The receptors originated from an adult with an advanced solid tumor such as melanoma, head and neck, liver or kidney cancer.

The chain has TRBV6-5 and TRBJ2-7; 9 nucleotides align to TRBD1. There are 15 residues in the CDR3. Germline CDR1 reads MNHEY; CDR2 reads SVGAGI. The J segment lost 4 bases and the V segment lost 5 bases, leaving 9 bases of the junction unmatched. The chain's CDR3 is CASSRTRTGEYEQYF. The CDR3 nucleotides are TGTGCCAGCAGTCGAACCCGGACAGGGGAGTACGAGCAGTACTTC.

Regarding this clone: An end of the junction does not agree with germline; a read error may underlie this. The chain uses TRBV5-6 and TRBJ2-7, with 7 bases fitting TRBD1. The CDR3 has 13 residues. Per germline, CDR1 SGHDT and CDR2 YYEEEE. The CDR3 protein is CASSYNDRQGKDF. The CDR3 DNA reads TGTGCCAGCAGCTACAATGATAGACAGGGAAAGGACTTC.

CDR3 protein: CASSLTNLNSPLHF. CDR3 nucleotides: TGTGCCAGCAGTCTAACAAATTTAAATTCACCCCTCCACTTT. The chain joins TRBV6-6 to TRBJ1-6; D is uncertain. This CDR3 is built from 14 residues. From germline, CDR1 is MNHNY and CDR2 SVGAGI (reference sequence). V was cut by 5 bases and J by 7 bases, with 12 bases left in between.

The count of this clone is one. The J gene is TRBJ1-2, the V gene TRBV6-1; D uncertain. Trimming pared 4 bases from V and 0 bases from J, leaving 15 bases between. The CDR3 is 16 amino acids. The germline V gene has CDR1 MNHNS and CDR2 SASEGT. The CDR3 DNA is TGTGCCAGCAGTGGTGCGCCGGGTTACACTAACTATGGCTACACCTTC. Translation: CASSGAPGYTNYGYTF.

This sequence joins TRBV10-2 and TRBJ1-5; weak D call: TRBD1 (5 bases). V shed 8 bases and J shed 1 base, with 9 bases lying between them. This CDR3 has 13 residues. In germline, CDR1 is WSHSY, CDR2 SAAADI. The CDR3 DNA sequence: TGCGCCAGCGGACGACAGAGCAATCAGCCCCAGCATTTT. This codes for CASGRQSNQPQHF.

Written as DNA, the CDR3 is TGCGCCAGCAGCTTGACAGGGGGTGGAGAGACCCAGTACTTC. As protein: CASSLTGGGETQYF. The chain employs TRBV5-1 and TRBJ2-5; TRBD1 aligns across 8 bases. With V trimmed by 1 base and J by 4 bases, 3 bases remained unmatched. Germline CDR1 and CDR2: SGHRS and YFSETQ. The CDR3 contains 14 residues.

This clone showed up just a few times. The chain is built from TRBV7-9 and TRBJ1-3; unclear D gene. Looked up from germline, CDR1 is SEHNR and CDR2 is FQNEAQ (reference sequence). V was trimmed by 2 bases and J by 0 bases, leaving 11 bases between them. This CDR3 region has 16 residues. CDR3: CASSLLASSSGNTIYF. Written as DNA, the CDR3 is TGTGCCAGCAGCTTACTGGCCAGTTCCTCTGGAAACACCATATATTTT.

This rearrangement joins TRBV7-9 to TRBJ2-1, with a weak D call TRBD2 (6 bases). Germline lookup yields CDR1 SEHNR and CDR2 FQNEAQ (reference sequence). V gave up 4 bases and J gave up 9 bases, with 10 bases separating them. The CDR3 has 12 residues. CDR3 amino acids: CASSWEVSEQFF. The CDR3 DNA sequence: TGTGCCAGCAGCTGGGAGGTGAGTGAGCAGTTCTTC.

This clone was recorded a few times. The genes are TRBV7-9 and TRBJ1-1; 7 bases align to TRBD1. There are 12 residues in the CDR3. V lost 5 bases and J lost 5; bases outside the gene matches: 2. Germline values: CDR1 SEHNR, CDR2 FQNEAQ (reference sequence). The CDR3 region has the DNA TGTGCCAGCAGCGACAGGGCGACTGAAGCTTTCTTT. It specifies CASSDRATEAFF. The full variable domain, rest sourced from reference TRBV7-9 and TRBJ1-1, is DTGVSQNPRHKITKRGQNVTFRCDPISEHNRLYWYRQTLGQGPEFLTYFQNEAQLEKSRLLSDRFSAERPKGSFSTLEIQRTEQGDSAMYLCASSDRATEAFFGQGTRLTVV.

This clone has just a few counts. The chain has TRBV18 and TRBJ1-2; no definite D call. CDR1 is KGHSH and CDR2 is LQKENI in the germline V gene. The CDR3 runs to 15 residues. Trimming removed 3 bases at V and 4 bases at J, with 15 bases between. CDR3 sequence: CASSPLGRTPYGYTF. DNA of the CDR3: TGTGCCAGCTCACCCCTCGGCAGGACCCCCTATGGCTACACCTTC.

This chain uses TRBV15 with TRBJ1-1; 7 nucleotides line up with TRBD1. Germline lookup yields CDR1 LNHNV and CDR2 YYDKDF (reference sequence). V was clipped by 0 bases and J by 1 base; unmatched bases: 5. This CDR3 has 16 amino acids. Here the CDR3 DNA reads TGTGCCACCAGCAGAGATTACGGGACAGAGAACACTGAAGCTTTCTTT. It yields the protein CATSRDYGTENTEAFF.

The chain combines TRBV7-2 with TRBJ1-1, with D unresolved. The CDR3 contains 13 residues. Looked up from germline, CDR1 is SGHTA and CDR2 is FQGNSA. The ends were cut back, 5 bases at V and 5 bases at J, with 12 bases in the middle. The CDR3: CASSHPSGTEAFF. The CDR3 region has the DNA TGTGCCAGCAGCCACCCGTCGGGAACTGAAGCTTTCTTT.

This chain connects TRBV7-6 to TRBJ1-5, with D unclear. There are 15 residues in the CDR3. CDR1 and CDR2 (germline): SGHVS, FNYEAQ. With 1 base removed from V and 0 bases from J, the gap between germline ends came to 7 bases. The CDR3 bases are TGTGCCAGCAGCTTAGACAGTTATAGCAATCAGCCCCAGCATTTT. This codes for CASSLDSYSNQPQHF.

Only a few counts were recorded for this clone. The gene calls are TRBV30 and TRBJ2-7; TRBD1 aligns across 11 bases. Germline V gene data show CDR1 as GTSNPN and CDR2 as SVGIG (reference sequence). The CDR3 runs to 14 residues. The V gene end was trimmed by 1 base and the J gene end by 4 bases; junction bases not matched to a gene: 3. CDR3 sequence (DNA): TGTGCCTGGAGTGGGACAGGGGGCTTTTACGAGCAGTACTTC. Translated, it gives CAWSGTGGFYEQYF.

This chain joins TRBV6-6 and TRBJ2-2; D is uncertain. Between the trimmed V and J ends, which lost 0 bases and 3 bases, there was a span of 5 bases. CDR3 length equals 14 residues. Per the germline V gene, CDR1 is MNHNY and CDR2 is SVGAGI (reference sequence). CDR3 residues: CASSYSGDTGELFF. DNA for the CDR3: TGTGCCAGCAGTTACTCAGGAGACACCGGGGAGCTGTTTTTT.

The V call is TRBV28, the J call TRBJ2-7; either TRBD1 or TRBD2 may fit D (5 bases each). V lost 7 bases and J lost 0, with 13 bases in between. The CDR3 has 14 residues. Germline V gene data show CDR1 as MDHEN and CDR2 as SYDVKM. The CDR3 loop is CASTSEGRSYEQYF. CDR3 nucleotide sequence: TGTGCCAGCACCTCCGAGGGGCGCTCCTACGAGCAGTACTTC.

This clone was detected a few times. This chain links TRBV5-4 with TRBJ2-1; 10 bases match TRBD2. The V gene end was trimmed by 3 bases and the J gene end by 3 bases; junction bases not matched to a gene: 3. CDR1 SGHNT and CDR2 YYREEE come from the germline V gene (reference sequence). The CDR3 has 15 residues. The CDR3 DNA reads as TGTGCCAGCAGCTCTAGCGGGGGTCTCTACAATGAGCAGTTCTTC. Amino acid sequence: CASSSSGGLYNEQFF.

The V call is TRBV7-2, the J call TRBJ1-1, with 7 bases lining up with TRBD1. With 4 bases clipped from V and 4 bases from J, the junction kept 9 bases outside the gene matches. CDR1 and CDR2 (germline): SGHTA, FQGNSA. The CDR3 runs 15 residues. The CDR3 nucleotides read TGTGCCAGCAGCTACCAAACAGGGGCGAGCACTGAAGCTTTCTTT. This gives the protein CASSYQTGASTEAFF.

This clone was observed once. The chain couples TRBV4-3 to TRBJ2-1; tentatively, D is TRBD1 or TRBD2 (6 bases each). The germline CDR1 and CDR2 sequences are LGHNA and YSLEER. The CDR3 has 15 amino acids. V shed 1 base and J shed 3 bases, with 10 bases lying between them. The CDR3: CASSQAGAHYNEQFF. CDR3 nucleotide sequence: TGCGCCAGCAGCCAAGCGGGGGCCCACTACAATGAGCAGTTCTTC.